Listed below are T cell receptor beta chains from one sample, sequenced in a study of T cell clonotyping in hematopoietic cell transplantation. Profiled with immunoSEQ multiplex PCR; TCRdb holds only in-frame clones, not every one. The table lists about 4,800 clones, roughly 19% of them singletons. Here the sequenced sample was PBMCs, taken 180 days after allogeneic stem cell transplant. The origin of the receptors is a male patient under 35 who had an allogeneic stem cell transplant, so the T cells may come from the graft donor. Some clones in this sample may be carry-over from other donors' samples. CDR3s include the opening cysteine and the closing phenylalanine or tryptophan. The order of the fields is J gene, V gene, CDR3 length, D gene, CDR3 protein. The D gene is left open where the match is weak.

j_gene: TRBJ2-1; v_gene: TRBV7-6; len: 15; d_gene: TRBD2; CDR3aa: CASSPEAGTYNEQFF
j_gene: TRBJ1-2; v_gene: TRBV6-5; len: 13; d_gene: TRBD1; CDR3aa: CASSRNRGDGYTF
j_gene: TRBJ1-5; v_gene: TRBV30; len: 13; d_gene: .; CDR3aa: CAWREQVNQPQHF
j_gene: TRBJ2-5; v_gene: TRBV30; len: 13; d_gene: .; CDR3aa: CAWSGRGVETQYF
j_gene: TRBJ1-5; v_gene: TRBV30; len: 12; d_gene: .; CDR3aa: CAWSVLHQPQHF
j_gene: TRBJ1-3; v_gene: TRBV30; len: 11; d_gene: .; CDR3aa: CAWSVQNTIYF
j_gene: TRBJ2-2; v_gene: TRBV30; len: 15; d_gene: TRBD1; CDR3aa: CAWSSTGGMTGELFF
j_gene: TRBJ1-6; v_gene: TRBV7-9; len: 19; d_gene: .; CDR3aa: CASSLASQVSLSYNSPLHF
j_gene: TRBJ2-5; v_gene: TRBV29-1; len: 13; d_gene: .; CDR3aa: CSVELLAEETQYF
j_gene: TRBJ2-7; v_gene: TRBV28; len: 13; d_gene: TRBD1; CDR3aa: CASSIGQGYEQYF
j_gene: TRBJ2-7; v_gene: TRBV5-6; len: 13; d_gene: TRBD2; CDR3aa: CASSLWEGYEQYF
j_gene: TRBJ1-5; v_gene: TRBV30; len: 14; d_gene: .; CDR3aa: CAWSLGDGNQPQHF
j_gene: TRBJ2-3; v_gene: TRBV9; len: 15; d_gene: .; CDR3aa: CASSVDPAFTDTQYF
j_gene: TRBJ2-2; v_gene: TRBV29-1; len: 16; d_gene: .; CDR3aa: CSVAHQKTSNTGELFF
j_gene: TRBJ2-6; v_gene: TRBV30; len: 17; d_gene: .; CDR3aa: CAWSVTGGGSGANVLTF
j_gene: TRBJ1-3; v_gene: TRBV30; len: 12; d_gene: TRBD1; CDR3aa: CAWGTDGNTIYF
j_gene: TRBJ1-6; v_gene: TRBV30; len: 12; d_gene: TRBD1; CDR3aa: CARTGTQRALHF
j_gene: TRBJ2-7; v_gene: TRBV15; len: 14; d_gene: TRBD1; CDR3aa: CATSRGQGAREQYF
j_gene: TRBJ1-3; v_gene: TRBV4-3; len: 14; d_gene: .; CDR3aa: CASSQDVAGNTIYF
j_gene: TRBJ1-1; v_gene: TRBV30; len: 15; d_gene: TRBD1; CDR3aa: CAWSGRQGVYTEAFF
j_gene: TRBJ1-1; v_gene: TRBV28; len: 12; d_gene: TRBD1; CDR3aa: CASSLGAGGPFF
j_gene: TRBJ1-3; v_gene: TRBV6-5; len: 13; d_gene: TRBD1; CDR3aa: CASSYRTGRTIYF
j_gene: TRBJ2-7; v_gene: TRBV7-6; len: 13; d_gene: .; CDR3aa: CASSLGRDNEQYF
j_gene: TRBJ2-7; v_gene: TRBV29-1; len: 11; d_gene: .; CDR3aa: CSAWGSYEQYF
j_gene: TRBJ1-2; v_gene: TRBV30; len: 14; d_gene: .; CDR3aa: CAWSAWTLGSGYTF
j_gene: TRBJ2-7; v_gene: TRBV5-1; len: 14; d_gene: TRBD1; CDR3aa: CASSTRDRGGEQYF
j_gene: TRBJ2-1; v_gene: TRBV30; len: 13; d_gene: .; CDR3aa: CAWVGSSYNEQFF
j_gene: TRBJ1-4; v_gene: TRBV30; len: 14; d_gene: .; CDR3aa: CAWSVTGGEEKLFF
j_gene: TRBJ1-1; v_gene: TRBV30; len: 13; d_gene: TRBD1; CDR3aa: CAWGDRMNTEAFF
j_gene: TRBJ1-1; v_gene: TRBV30; len: 14; d_gene: TRBD1; CDR3aa: CAWSLDRGNTEAFF
j_gene: TRBJ2-3; v_gene: TRBV30; len: 17; d_gene: .; CDR3aa: CAWRHEPDSENTDTQYF
j_gene: TRBJ2-7; v_gene: TRBV30; len: 13; d_gene: .; CDR3aa: CAWSARFPYEQYF
j_gene: TRBJ1-2; v_gene: TRBV7-2; len: 13; d_gene: .; CDR3aa: CASSLQGAYGYTF
j_gene: TRBJ1-6; v_gene: TRBV30; len: 14; d_gene: TRBD1; CDR3aa: CAWSGGGGNSPLHF
j_gene: TRBJ2-7; v_gene: TRBV6-5; len: 13; d_gene: TRBD1; CDR3aa: CASSGQGSYEQYF
j_gene: TRBJ1-3; v_gene: TRBV5-1; len: 15; d_gene: .; CDR3aa: CASSGEGNSGNTIYF
j_gene: TRBJ1-2; v_gene: TRBV25-1; len: 11; d_gene: .; CDR3aa: CASSESYGYTF